The rows below give T cell receptor beta chains drawn from one sample of a study of TIL therapy for anti-PD-1-resistant metastatic lung cancer. This table comes from immunoSEQ multiplex PCR, and its TCRdb copy is limited to in-frame clones, with some not included. The sample shows 9,000 to 9,500 clones, approximately 83% of them seen only once. The sequences come from tumor tissue, collected at baseline. Receptors originate from a person between 30 and 80 years old with non-small cell lung cancer. Both conserved end residues are part of each CDR3. Each record gives: V gene, D gene, clone size, J gene, CDR3 protein, CDR3 DNA. The D gene is left open where the match is weak. Some rows have no size entry. The others give once, few or many, or a class for an expanded clone.

v_call: TRBV10-2; d_call: .; clone_size: .; j_call: TRBJ2-7; cdr3_aa: CASSFWAEQYF; cdr3_nt: TGCGCCAGCAGTTTTTGGGCCGAGCAGTACTTC
v_call: TRBV5-6; d_call: .; clone_size: once; j_call: TRBJ1-2; cdr3_aa: CASSRGRDGGYTF; cdr3_nt: TGTGCCAGCAGCCGGGGAAGGGATGGGGGCTACACCTTC
v_call: TRBV15; d_call: .; clone_size: .; j_call: TRBJ2-1; cdr3_aa: CATSRGLPFSQFF; cdr3_nt: TGTGCCACCAGCAGAGGACTACCTTTTTCGCAGTTCTTC
v_call: TRBV29-1; d_call: TRBD2; clone_size: .; j_call: TRBJ2-5; cdr3_aa: CSVTSGGPQETQYF; cdr3_nt: TGCAGCGTGACTAGCGGGGGACCCCAAGAGACCCAGTACTTC
v_call: TRBV21-1; d_call: .; clone_size: .; j_call: TRBJ2-1; cdr3_aa: CAHGTGQLRSSYNEQFF; cdr3_nt: TGTGCCCACGGGACAGGGCAACTCAGGAGCTCCTACAATGAGCAGTTCTTC
v_call: TRBV9; d_call: TRBD1; clone_size: .; j_call: TRBJ1-1; cdr3_aa: CASSVPEFNPIFRTGTEAFF; cdr3_nt: TGTGCCAGCAGCGTACCCGAATTTAACCCTATTTTCCGGACAGGGACTGAAGCTTTCTTT
v_call: TRBV2; d_call: .; clone_size: .; j_call: TRBJ1-2; cdr3_aa: CATSWGDGYTF; cdr3_nt: TGTGCCACCAGTTGGGGAGACGGCTACACCTTC
v_call: TRBV5-8; d_call: .; clone_size: once; j_call: TRBJ2-7; cdr3_aa: CASSLSSYEQYF; cdr3_nt: TGTGCCAGCAGCTTGAGCTCCTACGAGCAGTACTTC
v_call: TRBV6-6; d_call: .; clone_size: medium-sized; j_call: TRBJ2-7; cdr3_aa: CAAGPPLFF; cdr3_nt: TGTGCCGCCGGGCCGCCTCTCTTCTTC
v_call: TRBV11-3; d_call: TRBD2; clone_size: once; j_call: TRBJ2-3; cdr3_aa: CASSLAGGPDTQYF; cdr3_nt: TGTGCCAGCAGCTTAGCGGGGGGGCCAGATACGCAGTATTTT
v_call: TRBV6-4; d_call: .; clone_size: once; j_call: TRBJ1-4; cdr3_aa: CASSPAGGTNEKLFF; cdr3_nt: TGTGCCAGCAGCCCCGCGGGGGGAACTAATGAAAAACTGTTTTTT
v_call: TRBV28; d_call: .; clone_size: .; j_call: TRBJ1-5; cdr3_aa: CASSLTPRSNQPQHF; cdr3_nt: TGTGCCAGCAGTTTAACCCCCCGTAGCAATCAGCCCCAGCATTTT
v_call: TRBV6-5; d_call: .; clone_size: .; j_call: TRBJ1-2; cdr3_aa: CASRETGAYGYTF; cdr3_nt: TGTGCCAGCAGAGAGACAGGAGCCTATGGCTACACCTTC
v_call: TRBV6-5; d_call: .; clone_size: .; j_call: TRBJ1-2; cdr3_aa: CASSEYRVGHGYTF; cdr3_nt: TGTGCCAGCAGTGAATACAGGGTGGGGCATGGCTACACCTTC
v_call: TRBV15; d_call: .; clone_size: .; j_call: TRBJ1-2; cdr3_aa: CATSRVGSQNYGYTF; cdr3_nt: TGTGCCACCAGCAGAGTGGGCAGCCAAAACTATGGCTACACCTTC
v_call: TRBV4-2; d_call: TRBD2; clone_size: .; j_call: TRBJ2-3; cdr3_aa: CASSRDGLAITDTQYF; cdr3_nt: TGTGCCAGCAGCCGGGATGGACTAGCGATCACAGATACGCAGTATTTT
v_call: TRBV5-1; d_call: TRBD1; clone_size: .; j_call: TRBJ2-5; cdr3_aa: CASSLGQGAETQYF; cdr3_nt: TGCGCCAGCAGCTTGGGACAGGGGGCGGAGACCCAGTACTTC
v_call: TRBV28; d_call: .; clone_size: .; j_call: TRBJ1-2; cdr3_aa: CASSLPSAANGFSYGYTF; cdr3_nt: TGTGCCAGCAGTTTACCGTCGGCCGCTAACGGGTTTAGCTATGGCTACACCTTC
v_call: TRBV30; d_call: .; clone_size: once; j_call: TRBJ1-2; cdr3_aa: CAWSDGGPTSPYGYTF; cdr3_nt: TGTGCCTGGTCGGACGGAGGGCCGACCAGTCCTTATGGCTACACCTTC
v_call: TRBV6-5; d_call: .; clone_size: .; j_call: TRBJ2-3; cdr3_aa: CASSKSTPGTQYF; cdr3_nt: TGTGCCAGCAGCAAAAGTACTCCCGGAACGCAGTATTTT
v_call: TRBV19; d_call: .; clone_size: .; j_call: TRBJ1-4; cdr3_aa: CASSIFSSGQSNEKLFF; cdr3_nt: TGTGCCAGTAGTATTTTCAGTTCCGGGCAGTCGAATGAAAAACTGTTTTTT
v_call: TRBV7-9; d_call: .; clone_size: few; j_call: TRBJ1-1; cdr3_aa: CASSFLGERRTEAFF; cdr3_nt: TGTGCCAGCAGCTTTCTTGGGGAGAGACGAACTGAAGCTTTCTTT
v_call: TRBV18; d_call: TRBD1; clone_size: few; j_call: TRBJ1-2; cdr3_aa: CASSTGNYGYTF; cdr3_nt: TGTGCCAGCTCGACAGGGAACTATGGCTACACCTTC
v_call: TRBV6-6; d_call: .; clone_size: .; j_call: TRBJ2-7; cdr3_aa: CASSYSGRPYEQYF; cdr3_nt: TGTGCCAGCAGTTACTCAGGCAGGCCCTACGAGCAGTACTTC
v_call: TRBV4-1; d_call: .; clone_size: .; j_call: TRBJ1-6; cdr3_aa: CASSQASGSSPLHF; cdr3_nt: TGCGCCAGCAGCCAAGCCTCAGGGAGTTCACCCCTCCACTTT
v_call: TRBV19; d_call: .; clone_size: .; j_call: TRBJ1-1; cdr3_aa: CASSFKGGGVTEAFF; cdr3_nt: TGTGCCAGTAGTTTCAAGGGCGGGGGTGTCACTGAAGCTTTCTTT
v_call: TRBV28; d_call: TRBD1; clone_size: .; j_call: TRBJ2-7; cdr3_aa: CASSTGQGAADSYEQYF; cdr3_nt: TGTGCCAGCAGTACGGGACAGGGGGCAGCCGACTCCTACGAGCAGTACTTC
v_call: TRBV7-2; d_call: .; clone_size: .; j_call: TRBJ1-2; cdr3_aa: CASSFDRSNDGYTF; cdr3_nt: TGTGCCAGCAGCTTCGACAGGAGCAACGATGGCTACACCTTC
v_call: TRBV4-2; d_call: TRBD2; clone_size: once; j_call: TRBJ2-2; cdr3_aa: CASSQDEDIFGGGDGELFF; cdr3_nt: TGTGCCAGCAGCCAAGATGAGGACATTTTCGGGGGGGGCGACGGGGAGCTGTTTTTT
v_call: TRBV2; d_call: TRBD2; clone_size: .; j_call: TRBJ2-1; cdr3_aa: CASSPTGLAGVDEQFF; cdr3_nt: TGTGCCAGCAGTCCCACGGGACTAGCGGGGGTCGATGAGCAGTTCTTC
v_call: TRBV28; d_call: .; clone_size: .; j_call: TRBJ2-7; cdr3_aa: CASSPPRVDEQYF; cdr3_nt: TGTGCCAGCAGTCCCCCTCGGGTTGACGAGCAGTACTTC
v_call: TRBV27; d_call: TRBD1; clone_size: .; j_call: TRBJ2-7; cdr3_aa: CASSIRQGGYEQYF; cdr3_nt: TGTGCCAGCAGTATAAGACAGGGCGGCTACGAGCAGTACTTC
v_call: TRBV28; d_call: .; clone_size: .; j_call: TRBJ1-1; cdr3_aa: CASSPLGGHTEAFF; cdr3_nt: TGTGCCAGCAGCCCACTTGGGGGGCACACTGAAGCTTTCTTT
v_call: TRBV9; d_call: TRBD2; clone_size: .; j_call: TRBJ2-3; cdr3_aa: CASSVAGSGRSDTQYF; cdr3_nt: TGTGCCAGCAGCGTAGCGGGTAGCGGGAGATCAGATACGCAGTATTTT
v_call: TRBV7-2; d_call: .; clone_size: .; j_call: TRBJ2-3; cdr3_aa: CASSPGYMSTDTQYF; cdr3_nt: TGTGCCAGCAGCCCAGGGTATATGAGCACAGATACGCAGTATTTT
v_call: TRBV25-1; d_call: .; clone_size: few; j_call: TRBJ1-5; cdr3_aa: CASSGVGDQPQHF; cdr3_nt: TGTGCCAGCAGTGGAGTCGGGGACCAGCCCCAGCATTTT
v_call: TRBV19; d_call: .; clone_size: .; j_call: TRBJ2-1; cdr3_aa: CASSLVEGTVVEQFF; cdr3_nt: TGTGCCAGTAGTCTAGTGGAGGGGACGGTTGTTGAGCAGTTCTTC
v_call: TRBV10-2; d_call: .; clone_size: .; j_call: TRBJ1-1; cdr3_aa: CASSELRAAEAFF; cdr3_nt: TGCGCCAGCAGTGAGTTGCGGGCCGCTGAAGCTTTCTTT
v_call: TRBV5-1; d_call: TRBD1; clone_size: .; j_call: TRBJ2-7; cdr3_aa: CASSAGQGFYEQYF; cdr3_nt: TGCGCCAGCAGCGCCGGACAGGGATTCTACGAGCAGTACTTC
v_call: TRBV29-1; d_call: .; clone_size: .; j_call: TRBJ1-1; cdr3_aa: CSARPATEAFF; cdr3_nt: TGCAGCGCGCGGCCGGCCACTGAAGCTTTCTTT